This T cell receptor beta chain was found in a study of OX40 agonist ivuxolimab in advanced cancers. Looking at the study overall: People who had prior anti-PD-1, anti-PD-L1 or anti-CTLA-4 therapy could take part, and roughly 44% had some.

With respect to this clone: Its target is not known.

Study-level results: At 0.1 to 3.0 mg/kg, CD4+ and CD8+ blood T cells expanded clonally by week 6. Determination of antigen specificity was not performed for the expanded peripheral T cells. On average, a greater number of expanded clones characterised CD8+ T cells relative to CD4+.

The protocol was immunoSEQ multiplex PCR, while the TCRdb copy is restricted to in-frame clones and leaves out a portion. The sample has about 62,000 clones; approximately 91% are singletons. Germline CDR1 MNHEY, CDR2 SMNVEV (reference sequence). The V and J ends lost 4 bases and 5 bases, in that order; junction bases with no gene match: 2. This CDR3 has 14 amino acids. The receptor's source is an adult with an advanced solid tumor such as melanoma, head and neck, liver or kidney cancer. The sequencing here drew on CD4+ or CD8+ T cells sorted from blood, taken in a trial of the OX40 agonist ivuxolimab. This chain uses TRBV27 with TRBJ1-6; TRBD1 matches at 7 bases. The DNA for the CDR3 is TGTGCCAGCAGTTCGGGACAGAATAATTCACCCCTCCACTTT. As protein: CASSSGQNNSPLHF.